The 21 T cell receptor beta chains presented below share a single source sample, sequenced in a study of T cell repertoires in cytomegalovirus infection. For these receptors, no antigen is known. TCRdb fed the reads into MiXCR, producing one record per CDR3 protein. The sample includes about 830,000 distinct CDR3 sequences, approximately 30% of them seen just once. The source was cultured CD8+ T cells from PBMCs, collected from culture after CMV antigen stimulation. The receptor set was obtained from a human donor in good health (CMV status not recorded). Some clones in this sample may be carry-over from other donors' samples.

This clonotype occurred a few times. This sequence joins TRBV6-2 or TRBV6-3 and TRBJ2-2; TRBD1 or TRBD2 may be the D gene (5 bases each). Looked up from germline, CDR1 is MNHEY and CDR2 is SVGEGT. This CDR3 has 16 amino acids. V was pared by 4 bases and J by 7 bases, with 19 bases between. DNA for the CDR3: TGTGCCAGCAGTTCATTACAGTTCCCGAGGGGCGGGGAGCTGTTTTTT. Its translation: CASSSLQFPRGGELFF.

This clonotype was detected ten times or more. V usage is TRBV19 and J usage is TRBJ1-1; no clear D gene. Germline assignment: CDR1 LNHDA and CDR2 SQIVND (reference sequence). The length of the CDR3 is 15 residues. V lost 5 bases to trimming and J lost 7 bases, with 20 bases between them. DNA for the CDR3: TGTGCCAGTAGTGCGGGAAGTTCCGGGCGGGGTGAAGCTTTCTTT. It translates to CASSAGSSGRGEAFF.

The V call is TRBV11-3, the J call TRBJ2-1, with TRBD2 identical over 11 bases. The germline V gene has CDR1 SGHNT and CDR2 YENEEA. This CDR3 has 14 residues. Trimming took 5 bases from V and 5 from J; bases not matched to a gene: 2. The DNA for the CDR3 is TGTGCCAGCAGCGTAGCGGGGGGGGACAATGAGCAGTTCTTC. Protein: CASSVAGGDNEQFF.

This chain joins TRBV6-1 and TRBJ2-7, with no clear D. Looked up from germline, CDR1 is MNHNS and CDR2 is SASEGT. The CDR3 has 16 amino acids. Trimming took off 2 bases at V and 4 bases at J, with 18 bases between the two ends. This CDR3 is CASSENISVLGYEQYF. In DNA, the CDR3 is TGTGCCAGCAGTGAAAACATAAGCGTGCTTGGTTACGAGCAGTACTTC.

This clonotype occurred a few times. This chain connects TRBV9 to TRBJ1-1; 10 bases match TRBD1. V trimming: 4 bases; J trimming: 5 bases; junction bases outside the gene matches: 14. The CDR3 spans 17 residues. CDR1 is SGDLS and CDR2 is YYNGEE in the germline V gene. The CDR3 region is CASSSRPGTGVETEAFF. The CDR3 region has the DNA TGTGCCAGCAGCTCCCGTCCCGGGACAGGGGTAGAGACTGAAGCTTTCTTT.

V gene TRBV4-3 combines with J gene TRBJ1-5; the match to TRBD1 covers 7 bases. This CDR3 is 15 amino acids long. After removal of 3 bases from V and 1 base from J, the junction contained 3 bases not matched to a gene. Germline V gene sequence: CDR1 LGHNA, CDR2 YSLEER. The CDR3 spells CASSQGQMSNQPQHF. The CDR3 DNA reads TGCGCCAGCAGCCAGGGACAGATGAGCAATCAGCCCCAGCATTTT.

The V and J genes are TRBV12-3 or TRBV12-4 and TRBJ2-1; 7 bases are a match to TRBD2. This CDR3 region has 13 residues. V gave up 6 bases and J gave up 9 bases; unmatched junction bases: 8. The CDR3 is CASSHTRGVEQFF. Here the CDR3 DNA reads TGTGCCAGCAGCCATACCCGGGGGGTTGAGCAGTTCTTC.

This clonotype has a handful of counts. CDR3 nucleotides: TGTGCCAGCACCATCTTGAGAGGGAATGGGGAGCAGTACTTC. It encodes CASTILRGNGEQYF. This sequence joins TRBV27 and TRBJ2-7, with a possible D match to TRBD2 (5 bases). The V end lost 7 bases, the J end lost 7 bases, and 20 bases lay between the germline ends. CDR1 is MNHEY and CDR2 is SMNVEV in the germline V gene (reference sequence). The CDR3 loop spans 14 amino acids.

The CDR3 region is CASSLVGTSGNNEQFF. The DNA for the CDR3 is TGTGCCAGCAGCTTAGTTGGGACTAGCGGAAACAATGAGCAGTTCTTC. The V and J genes are TRBV7-9 and TRBJ2-1, with 11 bases aligning to TRBD2. The V gene's germline CDR1 is SEHNR and CDR2 FQNEAQ (reference sequence). The ends lost 1 base at V and 5 bases at J; junction bases unmatched: 4. The CDR3 has 16 residues.

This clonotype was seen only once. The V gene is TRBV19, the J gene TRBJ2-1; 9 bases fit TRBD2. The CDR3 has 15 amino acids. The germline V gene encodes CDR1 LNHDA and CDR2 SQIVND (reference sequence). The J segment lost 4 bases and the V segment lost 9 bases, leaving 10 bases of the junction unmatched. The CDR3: CASTQFSGGYNEQFF. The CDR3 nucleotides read TGTGCCAGCACCCAGTTTAGCGGGGGTTACAATGAGCAGTTCTTC.

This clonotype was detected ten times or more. The DNA for the CDR3 is TGTGCTAGTGGGAAATCGGGACAGGGGTCCTACGAGCAGTACTTC. Its protein product is CASGKSGQGSYEQYF. This chain uses TRBV12-5 with TRBJ2-7; 10 nucleotides agree with TRBD1. Trimming cost V 6 bases and J 1 base; bases outside gene matches: 6. Looked up from germline, CDR1 is LGHNT and CDR2 is FRNRAP. The CDR3 contains 15 residues. Variable domain in full (rest from reference TRBV12-5 and TRBJ2-7): DARVTQTPRHKVTEMGQEVTMRCQPILGHNTVFWYRQTMMQGLELLAYFRNRAPLDDSGMPKDRFSAEMPDATLATLKIQPSEPRDSAVYFCASGKSGQGSYEQYFGPGTRLTVT.

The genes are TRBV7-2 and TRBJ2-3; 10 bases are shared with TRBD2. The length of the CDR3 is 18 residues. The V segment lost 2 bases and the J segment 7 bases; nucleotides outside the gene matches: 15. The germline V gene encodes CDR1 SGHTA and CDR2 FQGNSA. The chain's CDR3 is CASSLTHRSGGAGNTQYF. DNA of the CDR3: TGTGCCAGCAGCTTAACACACCGCAGCGGGGGGGCCGGGAATACGCAGTATTTT.

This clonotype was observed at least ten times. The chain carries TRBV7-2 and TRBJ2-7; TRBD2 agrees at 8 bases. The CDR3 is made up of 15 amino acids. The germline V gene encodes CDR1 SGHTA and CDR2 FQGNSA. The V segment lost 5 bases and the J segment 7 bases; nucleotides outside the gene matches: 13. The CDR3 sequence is CASSQGSGGGVEQYF. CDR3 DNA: TGTGCCAGCAGCCAAGGGTCGGGAGGGGGGGTTGAGCAGTACTTC. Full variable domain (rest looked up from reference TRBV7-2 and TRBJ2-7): GAGVSQSPSNKVTEKGKDVELRCDPISGHTALYWYRQSLGQGLEFLIYFQGNSAPDKSGLPSDRFSAERTGGSVSTLTIQRTQQEDSAVYLCASSQGSGGGVEQYFGPGTRLTVT.

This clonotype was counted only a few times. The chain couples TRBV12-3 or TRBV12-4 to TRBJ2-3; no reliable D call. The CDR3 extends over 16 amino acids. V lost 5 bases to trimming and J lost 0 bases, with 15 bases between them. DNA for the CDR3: TGTGCCAGCAGTCCACCAGTAGCCCTGAGCACAGATACGCAGTATTTT. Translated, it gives CASSPPVALSTDTQYF.

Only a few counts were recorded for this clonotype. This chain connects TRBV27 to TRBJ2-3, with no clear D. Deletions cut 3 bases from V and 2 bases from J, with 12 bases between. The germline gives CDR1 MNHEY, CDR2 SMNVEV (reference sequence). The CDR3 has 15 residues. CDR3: CASSLWDPLTDTQYF. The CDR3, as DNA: TGTGCCAGCAGTTTGTGGGATCCCCTCACAGATACGCAGTATTTT.

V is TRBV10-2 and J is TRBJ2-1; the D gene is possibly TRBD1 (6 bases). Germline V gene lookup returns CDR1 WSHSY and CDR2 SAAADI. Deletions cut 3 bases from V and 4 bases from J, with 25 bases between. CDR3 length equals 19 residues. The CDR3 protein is CASSDRTLTGPLGYNEQFF. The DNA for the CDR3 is TGCGCCAGCAGTGATCGGACGTTAACAGGGCCTCTGGGATACAATGAGCAGTTCTTC.

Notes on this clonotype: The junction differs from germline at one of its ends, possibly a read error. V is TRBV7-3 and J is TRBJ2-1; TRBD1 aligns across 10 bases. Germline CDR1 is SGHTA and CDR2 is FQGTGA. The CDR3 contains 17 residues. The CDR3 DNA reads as TGTGCCGGCAGTCGTGGGACAGGGGTTCCCTCCTACAATGAGCAGTTCTTC. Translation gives CAGSRGTGVPSYNEQFF. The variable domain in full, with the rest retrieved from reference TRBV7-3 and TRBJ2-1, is GAGVSQTPSNKVTEKGKYVELRCDPISGHTALYWYRQSLGQGPEFLIYFQGTGAADDSGLPNDRFFAVRPEGSVSTLKIQRTERGDSAVYLCAGSRGTGVPSYNEQFFGPGTRLTVL.

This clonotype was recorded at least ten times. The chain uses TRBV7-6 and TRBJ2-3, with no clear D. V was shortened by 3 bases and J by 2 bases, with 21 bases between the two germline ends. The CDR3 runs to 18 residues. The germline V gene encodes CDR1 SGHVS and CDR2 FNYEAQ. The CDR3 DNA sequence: TGTGCCAGCAGCTTGTTGGGTTTAGGCAGGCCAGTCACAGATACGCAGTATTTT. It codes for CASSLLGLGRPVTDTQYF.

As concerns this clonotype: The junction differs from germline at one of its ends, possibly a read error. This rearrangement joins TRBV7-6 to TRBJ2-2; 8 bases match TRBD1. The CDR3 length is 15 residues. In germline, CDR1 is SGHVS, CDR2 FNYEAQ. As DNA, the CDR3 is TGTGCTAGCAGCTCTCGGACAGGGCTCACCGGGGAGCTGTTTTTT. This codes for CASSSRTGLTGELFF. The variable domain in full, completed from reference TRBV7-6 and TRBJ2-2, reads GAGVSQSPRYKVTKRGQDVALRCDPISGHVSLYWYRQALGQGPEFLTYFNYEAQQDKSGLPNDRFSAERPEGSISTLTIQRTEQRDSAMYRCASSSRTGLTGELFFGEGSRLTVL.

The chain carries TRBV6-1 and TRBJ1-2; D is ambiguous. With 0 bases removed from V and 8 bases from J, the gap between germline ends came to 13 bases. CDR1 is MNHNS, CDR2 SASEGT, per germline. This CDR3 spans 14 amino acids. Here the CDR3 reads CASSEAGGLGGYTF. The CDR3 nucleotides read TGTGCCAGCAGTGAAGCGGGCGGACTGGGCGGCTACACCTTC.

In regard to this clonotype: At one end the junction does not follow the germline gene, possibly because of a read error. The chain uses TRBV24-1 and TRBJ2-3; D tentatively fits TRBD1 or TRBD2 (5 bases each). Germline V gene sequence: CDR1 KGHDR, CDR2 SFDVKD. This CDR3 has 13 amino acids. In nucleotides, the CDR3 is TGTGTCACCGGGGCGGGTAGTGCAGATACGCAGTATTTT. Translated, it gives CVTGAGSADTQYF.